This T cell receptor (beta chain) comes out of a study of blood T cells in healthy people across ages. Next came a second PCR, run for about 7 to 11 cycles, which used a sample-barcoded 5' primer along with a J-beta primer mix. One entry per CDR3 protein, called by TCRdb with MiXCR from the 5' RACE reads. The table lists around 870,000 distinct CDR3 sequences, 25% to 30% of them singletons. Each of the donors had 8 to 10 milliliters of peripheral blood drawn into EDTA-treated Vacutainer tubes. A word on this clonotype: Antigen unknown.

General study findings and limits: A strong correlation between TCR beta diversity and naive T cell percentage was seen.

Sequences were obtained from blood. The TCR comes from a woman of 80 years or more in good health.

The CDR3 protein is CASSENGQGTYTEAFF. The CDR3 nucleotides read TGTGCCAGCAGCGAAAACGGACAGGGTACTTATACTGAAGCTTTCTTT. V and J are TRBV5-6 and TRBJ1-1, with 8 nucleotides matching TRBD1. This CDR3 spans 16 amino acids. Germline V gene sequence: CDR1 SGHDT, CDR2 YYEEEE. V was clipped by 4 bases and J by 5 bases; unmatched bases: 13.